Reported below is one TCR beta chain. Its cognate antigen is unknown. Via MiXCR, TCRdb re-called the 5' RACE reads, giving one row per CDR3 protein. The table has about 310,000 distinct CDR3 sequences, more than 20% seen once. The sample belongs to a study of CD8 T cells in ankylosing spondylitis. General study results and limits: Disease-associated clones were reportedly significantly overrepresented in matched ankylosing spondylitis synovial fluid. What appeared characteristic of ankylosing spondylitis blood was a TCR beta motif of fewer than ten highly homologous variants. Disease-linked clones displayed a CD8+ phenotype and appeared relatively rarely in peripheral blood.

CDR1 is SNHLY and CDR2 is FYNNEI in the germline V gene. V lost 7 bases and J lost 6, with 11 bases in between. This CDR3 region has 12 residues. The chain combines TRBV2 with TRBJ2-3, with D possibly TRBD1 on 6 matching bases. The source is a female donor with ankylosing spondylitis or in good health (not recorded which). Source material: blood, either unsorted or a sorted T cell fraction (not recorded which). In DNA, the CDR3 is TGTGCCAGCAATGACAGGACGGATACGCAGTATTTT. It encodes CASNDRTDTQYF. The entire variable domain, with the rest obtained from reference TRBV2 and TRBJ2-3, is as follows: EPEVTQTPSHQVTQMGQEVILRCVPISNHLYFYWYRQILGQKVEFLVSFYNNEISEKSEIFDDQFSVERPDGSNFTLKIRSTKLEDSAMYFCASNDRTDTQYFGPGTRLTVL.